This T cell receptor (beta chain) was sequenced for a study of shared clonotypes between healthy human individuals. In the study's own analysis: Filtering differed for immunoSEQ, which gave only junction sequences without quality scores. Using immunoSEQ multiplex PCR, the repertoire was profiled, and TCRdb retains in-frame clones only, with some absent. Clone size and the V and J calls come from that table; the DNA yielded D and trimming. Counted here are 2 million to 2.5 million clones, 93% occurring once; the ten biggest clones make up around 0.4%. V shed 2 bases and J shed 7 bases, with 6 bases lying between them. The CDR3 runs 12 residues. Germline V lookup: CDR1 MNHNY, CDR2 SVGAGI (reference sequence).

This TCR was recovered from a man between 18 and 35 years old in good health. Some clones in this sample may be carry-over from other donors' samples. Specimen: naive CD4+ T cells from PBMCs. Subset in this sample: CD45RA+ positively selected. This chain links TRBV6-6 with TRBJ2-1; D is undetermined. The DNA of the CDR3 is TGTGCCAGCAGTTACGGCTTGAATGAGCAGTTCTTC. Amino acids: CASSYGLNEQFF.